This TCR beta chain was identified during a study of T cell changes during pregnancy in multiple sclerosis. The CDR3 has 14 amino acids. V was cut by 4 bases and J by 3 bases, with 10 bases left in between. Germline V CDR1 and CDR2: MGHRA, YSYEKL. TCRdb keeps only in-frame clones here, not all; method: immunoSEQ multiplex PCR. The repertoire holds about 28,000 clones, with 89% as singletons. The sequence came from a female donor with multiple sclerosis, enrolled in a pregnancy study. The material was CD4+ T cells from peripheral blood mononuclear cells, obtained in the second trimester of pregnancy. V is TRBV4-1 and J is TRBJ2-1, with a tentative D call TRBD2 (6 bases). CDR3 amino acids: CASSPTSGYNEQFF. Here the CDR3 DNA reads TGCGCCAGCAGCCCGACTAGTGGCTACAATGAGCAGTTCTTC.